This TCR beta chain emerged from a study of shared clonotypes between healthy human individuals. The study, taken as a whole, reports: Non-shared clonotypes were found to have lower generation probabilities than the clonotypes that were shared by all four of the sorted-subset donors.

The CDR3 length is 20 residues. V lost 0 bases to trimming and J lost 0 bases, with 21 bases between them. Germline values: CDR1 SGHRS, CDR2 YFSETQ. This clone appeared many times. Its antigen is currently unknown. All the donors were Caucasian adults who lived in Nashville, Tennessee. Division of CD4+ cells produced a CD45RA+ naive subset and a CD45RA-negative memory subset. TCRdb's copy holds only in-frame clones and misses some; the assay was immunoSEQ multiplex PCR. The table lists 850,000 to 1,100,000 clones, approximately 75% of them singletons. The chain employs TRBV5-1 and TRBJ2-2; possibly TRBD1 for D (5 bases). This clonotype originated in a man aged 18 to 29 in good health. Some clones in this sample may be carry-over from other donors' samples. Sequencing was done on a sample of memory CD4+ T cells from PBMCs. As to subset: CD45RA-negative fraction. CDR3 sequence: CASSLARARPSFANTGELFF. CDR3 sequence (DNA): TGCGCCAGCAGCTTGGCCAGGGCAAGACCCTCGTTCGCGAACACCGGGGAGCTGTTTTTT.